This TCR beta chain comes out of a study of naive and memory T cell subsets. Study-wide results and caveats: Diversity fell and Gini index rose from naive through CM, EM, EMRA.

Two oligonucleotides, mixed equimolar, formed the beta constant-region primer covering TRBC1 and TRBC2. TCRdb recomputed calls from the UMI-ligation and nested PCR reads with MiXCR, one row per CDR3 protein. Of 77,000 or so distinct CDR3 sequences listed, under 15% are singletons. The V gene lost 1 base and the J gene lost 1 base, with 14 bases spanning the gap. CDR3 length: 16 residues. Germline V gene lookup returns CDR1 SGHVS and CDR2 FNYEAQ. On this clonotype: Antigen specificity is unknown.

The material sequenced was central memory CD4+ T cells from blood. This receptor was obtained from a human donor in good health. The chain uses TRBV7-6 and TRBJ2-7, with D tentatively TRBD2 (6 bases). The chain's CDR3 is CASSLVSGSGSYEQYF. The DNA for the CDR3 is TGTGCCAGCAGCTTAGTATCCGGGAGTGGTTCCTACGAGCAGTACTTC.